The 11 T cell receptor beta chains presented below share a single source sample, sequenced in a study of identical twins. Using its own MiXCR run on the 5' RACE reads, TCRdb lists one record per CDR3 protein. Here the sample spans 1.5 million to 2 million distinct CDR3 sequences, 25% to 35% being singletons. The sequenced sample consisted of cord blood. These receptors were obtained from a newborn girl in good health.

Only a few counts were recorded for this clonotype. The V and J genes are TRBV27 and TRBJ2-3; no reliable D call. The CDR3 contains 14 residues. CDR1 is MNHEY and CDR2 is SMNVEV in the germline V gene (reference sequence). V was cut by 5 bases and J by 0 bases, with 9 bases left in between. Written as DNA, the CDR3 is TGTGCCAGCAGTCTGAAGTGGAGCACAGATACGCAGTATTTT. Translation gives CASSLKWSTDTQYF.

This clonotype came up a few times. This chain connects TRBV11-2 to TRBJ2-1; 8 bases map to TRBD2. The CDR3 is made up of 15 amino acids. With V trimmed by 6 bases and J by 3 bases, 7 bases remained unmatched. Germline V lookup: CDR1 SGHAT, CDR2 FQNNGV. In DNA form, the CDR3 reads TGTGCCAGCAGATCCAGCGGGAGCCTCTACAATGAGCAGTTCTTC. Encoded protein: CASRSSGSLYNEQFF.

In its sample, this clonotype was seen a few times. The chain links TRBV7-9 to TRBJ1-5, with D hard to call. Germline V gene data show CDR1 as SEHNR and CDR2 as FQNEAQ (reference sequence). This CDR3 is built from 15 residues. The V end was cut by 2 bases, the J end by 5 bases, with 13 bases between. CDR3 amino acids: CASSLLLPEDQPQHF. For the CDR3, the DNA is TGTGCCAGCAGCTTATTATTGCCAGAAGATCAGCCCCAGCATTTT.

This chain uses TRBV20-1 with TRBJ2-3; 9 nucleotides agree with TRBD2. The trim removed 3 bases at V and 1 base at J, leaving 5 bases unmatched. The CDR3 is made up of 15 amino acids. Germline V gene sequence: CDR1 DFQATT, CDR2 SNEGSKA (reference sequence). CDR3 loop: CSASLRGGGTDTQYF. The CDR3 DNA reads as TGCAGTGCTAGTTTGCGGGGGGGTGGCACAGATACGCAGTATTTT.

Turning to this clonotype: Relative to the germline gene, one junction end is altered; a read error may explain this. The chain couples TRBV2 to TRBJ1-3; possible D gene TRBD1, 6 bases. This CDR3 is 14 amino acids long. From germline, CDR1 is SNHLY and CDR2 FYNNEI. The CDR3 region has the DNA TGTGCCAGCAGCGAAGGGACAAGGAGGAACACCATATATTTT. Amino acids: CASSEGTRRNTIYF.

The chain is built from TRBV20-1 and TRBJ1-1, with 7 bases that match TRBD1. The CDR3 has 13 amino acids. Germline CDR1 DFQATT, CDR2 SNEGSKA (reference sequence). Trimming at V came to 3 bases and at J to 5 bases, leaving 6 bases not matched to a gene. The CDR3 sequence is CSARRGRETEAFF. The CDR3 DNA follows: TGCAGTGCTAGGAGGGGGCGCGAAACTGAAGCTTTCTTT.

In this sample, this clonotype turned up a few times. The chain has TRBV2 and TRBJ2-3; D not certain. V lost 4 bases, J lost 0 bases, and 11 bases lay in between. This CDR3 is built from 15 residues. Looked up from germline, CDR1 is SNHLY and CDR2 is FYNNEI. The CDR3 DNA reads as TGTGCCAGCAGTGTCGGGCTACCCAGCACAGATACGCAGTATTTT. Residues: CASSVGLPSTDTQYF. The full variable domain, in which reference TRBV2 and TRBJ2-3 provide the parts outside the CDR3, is EPEVTQTPSHQVTQMGQEVILRCVPISNHLYFYWYRQILGQKVEFLVSFYNNEISEKSEIFDDQFSVERPDGSNFTLKIRSTKLEDSAMYFCASSVGLPSTDTQYFGPGTRLTVL.

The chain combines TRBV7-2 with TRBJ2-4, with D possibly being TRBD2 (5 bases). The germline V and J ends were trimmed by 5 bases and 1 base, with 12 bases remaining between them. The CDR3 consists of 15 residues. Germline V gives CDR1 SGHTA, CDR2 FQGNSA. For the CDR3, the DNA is TGTGCCAGCAGCAGGACTGTCACTGCCAAAAACATTCAGTACTTC. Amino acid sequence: CASSRTVTAKNIQYF.

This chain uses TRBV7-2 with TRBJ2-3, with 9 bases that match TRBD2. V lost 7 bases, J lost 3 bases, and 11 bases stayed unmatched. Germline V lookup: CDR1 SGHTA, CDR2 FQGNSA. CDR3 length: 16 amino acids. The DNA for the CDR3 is TGTGCCAGCATCCCCCTTGGGACTAGCCGAACAGATACGCAGTATTTT. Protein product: CASIPLGTSRTDTQYF.

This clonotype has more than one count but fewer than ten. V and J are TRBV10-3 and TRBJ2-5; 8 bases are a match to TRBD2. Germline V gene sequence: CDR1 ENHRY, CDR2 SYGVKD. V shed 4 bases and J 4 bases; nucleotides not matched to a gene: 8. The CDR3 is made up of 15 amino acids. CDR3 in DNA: TGTGCCATCAGTGCCCAAGCGGGAGTAGGAGAGACCCAGTACTTC. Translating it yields CAISAQAGVGETQYF.

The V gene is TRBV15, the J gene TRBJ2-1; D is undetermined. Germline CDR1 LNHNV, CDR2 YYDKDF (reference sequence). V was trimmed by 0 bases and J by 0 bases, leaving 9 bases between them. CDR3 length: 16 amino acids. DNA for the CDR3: TGTGCCACCAGCAGAGACAAAATGGACTCCTACAATGAGCAGTTCTTC. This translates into CATSRDKMDSYNEQFF.